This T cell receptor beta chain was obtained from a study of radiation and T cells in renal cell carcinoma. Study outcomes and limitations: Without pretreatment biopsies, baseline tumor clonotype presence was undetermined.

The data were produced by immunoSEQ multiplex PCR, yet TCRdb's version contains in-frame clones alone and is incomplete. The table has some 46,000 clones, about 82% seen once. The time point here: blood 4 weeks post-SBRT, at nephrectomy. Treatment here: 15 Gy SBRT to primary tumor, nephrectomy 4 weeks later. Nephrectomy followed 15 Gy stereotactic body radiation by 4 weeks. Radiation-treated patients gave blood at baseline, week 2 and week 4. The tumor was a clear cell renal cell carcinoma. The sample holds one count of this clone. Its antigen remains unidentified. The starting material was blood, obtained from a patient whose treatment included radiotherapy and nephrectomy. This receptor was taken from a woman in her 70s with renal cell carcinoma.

The CDR3 loop reads CASSEIGWRDRVAGYTF. CDR3 bases: TGCGCCAGCAGTGAGATAGGTTGGAGGGACAGGGTGGCTGGCTACACCTTC. V and J are TRBV10-1 and TRBJ1-2; 9 nucleotides agree with TRBD1. J was trimmed by 7 bases and V by 2 bases; bases with no gene match: 14. From germline, CDR1 is WNHNN and CDR2 SYGVQD (reference sequence). The CDR3 runs 17 residues.